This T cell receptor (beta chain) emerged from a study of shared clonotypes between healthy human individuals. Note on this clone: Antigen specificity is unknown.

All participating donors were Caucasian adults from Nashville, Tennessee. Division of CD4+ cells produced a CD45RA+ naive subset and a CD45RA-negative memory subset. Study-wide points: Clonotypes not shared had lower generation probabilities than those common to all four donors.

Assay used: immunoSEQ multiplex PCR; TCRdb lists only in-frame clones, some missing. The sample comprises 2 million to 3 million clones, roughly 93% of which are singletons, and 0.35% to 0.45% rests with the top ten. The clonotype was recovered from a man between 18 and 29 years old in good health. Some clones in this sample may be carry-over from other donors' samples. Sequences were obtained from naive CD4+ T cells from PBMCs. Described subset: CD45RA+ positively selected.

CDR3 residues: CASSPQRPAETQYF. The CDR3 DNA reads as TGTGCCAGCTCACCACAGAGGCCGGCGGAGACCCAGTACTTC. This chain connects TRBV18 to TRBJ2-5; D is ambiguous. CDR3 size: 14 residues. The germline CDR1 and CDR2 sequences are KGHSH and LQKENI. Between the trimmed V and J ends, which lost 1 base and 5 bases, there was a span of 11 bases.